The T cell receptor beta chain described here comes from a study of OX40 agonist ivuxolimab in advanced cancers. Measured with immunoSEQ multiplex PCR; TCRdb has only the in-frame clones, and not every one. The data show 69,000 or so clones, approximately 88% seen once. V gave up 8 bases and J gave up 8 bases; unmatched junction bases: 12. Germline V gives CDR1 LNHDA, CDR2 SQIVND (reference sequence). The CDR3 extends over 14 amino acids. Sequences were derived from CD4+ or CD8+ T cells sorted from blood, sampled in a trial of the OX40 agonist ivuxolimab. V usage is TRBV19 and J usage is TRBJ1-2; 9 positions agree with TRBD1. This TCR was sampled from an adult with an advanced solid tumor such as melanoma, head and neck, liver or kidney cancer. The CDR3 reads CASQPGTGTQGYTF. In DNA form, the CDR3 reads TGTGCCAGTCAACCCGGGACAGGGACTCAAGGCTACACCTTC.